These 23 T cell receptor beta chains were sequenced from one sample in a study of shared T cell receptors in the human thymus. Assay used: immunoSEQ multiplex PCR; TCRdb lists only in-frame clones, some missing. The sample shows about 500,000 clones, around three quarters of them seen only once. In addition, the sample was reused for a study of human thymus T cells.

The sample was thymocytes. These receptor sequences come from a boy in the first two years of life with a congenital heart defect.

The rearrangement joins TRBV9 to TRBJ2-6; 7 bases are shared with TRBD2. CDR1 SGDLS and CDR2 YYNGEE come from the germline V gene. The CDR3 extends over 20 amino acids. J was trimmed by 2 bases and V by 3 bases; bases with no gene match: 17. The DNA for the CDR3 is TGTGCCAGCAGCGGACCAGACCCGAGTGGCGGGAGTACTGGGGCCAACGTCCTGACTTTC. Translation: CASSGPDPSGGSTGANVLTF.

V gene TRBV5-4 combines with J gene TRBJ2-4; D perhaps matches TRBD2 (6 bases). Trimming stripped 6 bases from V and 2 bases from J, with 21 bases between. The CDR3 covers 17 residues. Germline values: CDR1 SGHNT, CDR2 YYREEE (reference sequence). CDR3 loop: CASTLLDGGTPKNIQYF. In DNA, the CDR3 is TGTGCCAGCACCCTACTGGATGGCGGGACCCCCAAAAACATTCAGTACTTC.

J is TRBJ1-5 and V is TRBV7-9, with D possibly matching TRBD1 (5 bases). Trimming took off 3 bases at V and 0 bases at J, with 15 bases between the two ends. CDR3 length: 17 residues. The germline V gene has CDR1 SEHNR and CDR2 FQNEAQ (reference sequence). The CDR3 sequence is CASSFGQDINSNQPQHF. In DNA, the CDR3 is TGTGCCAGCAGCTTTGGTCAGGACATAAATAGCAATCAGCCCCAGCATTTT.

The CDR3 DNA is TGTGCCAGCAGCGAGACCTCCGGGAGCACTGAAGCTTTCTTT. This encodes CASSETSGSTEAFF. The V call is TRBV7-9, the J call TRBJ1-1; the D is unclear. The CDR3 has 14 amino acids. The V gene lost 5 bases and the J gene lost 4 bases, with 14 bases spanning the gap. Per germline, CDR1 SEHNR and CDR2 FQNEAQ (reference sequence).

The DNA of the CDR3 is TGTGCCAGCTCACTGCAGGCTAGCGGGAGCCACGAGCAGTACTTC. As protein: CASSLQASGSHEQYF. The gene calls are TRBV18 and TRBJ2-7; 10 nucleotides align to TRBD2. Germline V gene lookup returns CDR1 KGHSH and CDR2 LQKENI. The CDR3 is 15 amino acids. After removal of 4 bases from V and 5 bases from J, the junction contained 8 bases not matched to a gene.

In its sample, this clone was seen a few times. This sequence joins TRBV19 and TRBJ2-2; TRBD2 matches 10 bases. Germline CDR1 reads LNHDA; CDR2 reads SQIVND (reference sequence). The V gene end was trimmed by 5 bases and the J gene end by 3 bases; junction bases not matched to a gene: 9. CDR3 size: 17 residues. DNA of the CDR3: TGTGCCAGTAGTTCCGGTACACTAGCGGGACACACCGGGGAGCTGTTTTTT. Residues: CASSSGTLAGHTGELFF.

V usage is TRBV5-4 and J usage is TRBJ2-7; TRBD2 matches 12 bases. Germline loops: CDR1 SGHNT, CDR2 YYREEE (reference sequence). J lost 5 bases, V lost 0 bases, and 6 bases had no gene match. The CDR3 length is 16 residues. The CDR3 sequence is CASSLGLAGVSNEQYF. The CDR3 bases are TGTGCCAGCAGCTTGGGACTAGCGGGAGTTTCCAACGAGCAGTACTTC.

The count of this clone is one. The rearrangement links TRBV9 to TRBJ2-7; weak D call: TRBD1 (5 bases). This CDR3 is built from 15 residues. Germline V gives CDR1 SGDLS, CDR2 YYNGEE. Trimming took 9 bases from V and 2 from J, leaving 21 bases between them. The CDR3 protein is CATHPFQQAAYEQYF. The DNA of the CDR3 is TGTGCCACCCACCCCTTCCAACAGGCCGCCTACGAGCAGTACTTC.

V gene TRBV9 combines with J gene TRBJ2-1; possibly TRBD2 for D (6 bases). CDR3 length equals 18 residues. The germline gives CDR1 SGDLS, CDR2 YYNGEE. Trimming took off 0 bases at V and 1 base at J, with 17 bases between the two ends. The CDR3 DNA sequence: TGTGCCAGCAGCGTAGGCGCCCGAGAGCGGGCTTCCTACAATGAGCAGTTCTTC. Its protein product is CASSVGARERASYNEQFF.

V usage is TRBV5-1 and J usage is TRBJ2-1, with 8 positions matching TRBD2. Germline V CDR1 and CDR2: SGHRS, YFSETQ. The CDR3 consists of 15 residues. V was clipped by 6 bases and J by 3 bases; unmatched bases: 8. CDR3 loop: CASTDQREFYNEQFF. The CDR3 DNA reads TGCGCCAGCACCGATCAGCGGGAGTTCTACAATGAGCAGTTCTTC.

This chain links TRBV4-2 with TRBJ2-1, with TRBD2 matching over 11 bases. The CDR3 runs to 17 residues. J gave up 6 bases and V 3 bases, and 10 bases lay outside the gene matches. Germline V gene lookup returns CDR1 LGHNA and CDR2 YNFKEQ. DNA of the CDR3: TGTGCCAGCAGCCATGAAAGGGGACTAGCGGAGTCCAATGAGCAGTTCTTC. It translates to CASSHERGLAESNEQFF.

This CDR3 is CASSSPAETSVYNEQFF. DNA for the CDR3: TGTGCCAGCAGTTCCCCTGCTGAGACTAGCGTTTACAATGAGCAGTTCTTC. The chain uses TRBV28 and TRBJ2-1; TRBD2 agrees at 8 bases. The CDR3 loop spans 17 amino acids. Germline V gives CDR1 MDHEN, CDR2 SYDVKM. V trimming: 4 bases; J trimming: 4 bases; junction bases outside the gene matches: 12.

This clone occurred once. The chain employs TRBV28 and TRBJ1-4, with a weak D call TRBD1 (6 bases). The CDR3 consists of 15 residues. Trimming pared 6 bases from V and 8 bases from J, leaving 19 bases between. The germline CDR1 and CDR2 sequences are MDHEN and SYDVKM. This CDR3 is CASSPPGHPREKLFF. Here the CDR3 DNA reads TGTGCCAGCAGCCCTCCGGGACACCCACGAGAAAAACTGTTTTTT.

This clone came up a few times. The chain has TRBV7-9 and TRBJ2-7; a weak D match, TRBD1 (6 bases). The CDR3 covers 16 residues. Trimming cost V 1 base and J 1 base, with 14 bases left between them. CDR1 and CDR2 from the germline V gene are SEHNR and FQNEAQ (reference sequence). Here the CDR3 reads CASSLVRGRGSYEQYF. CDR3 in DNA: TGTGCCAGCAGCTTAGTGCGCGGCAGGGGTTCCTACGAGCAGTACTTC.

The genes are TRBV19 and TRBJ2-7; 9 bases line up with TRBD1. CDR1 and CDR2 (germline): LNHDA, SQIVND (reference sequence). Trimming at V came to 4 bases and at J to 0 bases, leaving 4 bases not matched to a gene. CDR3 length equals 15 residues. The CDR3: CASSTPGQGSYEQYF. The CDR3 DNA reads TGTGCCAGTAGTACACCGGGACAGGGCTCCTACGAGCAGTACTTC.

The J gene is TRBJ1-2, the V gene TRBV5-1; 9 positions match TRBD1. The CDR3 has 15 amino acids. V dropped 0 bases and J dropped 6; count of bases not matched to a gene: 6. Germline V gives CDR1 SGHRS, CDR2 YFSETQ. The CDR3 reads CASSLETGGGDGYTF. CDR3 nucleotide sequence: TGCGCCAGCAGCTTGGAGACAGGGGGAGGCGATGGCTACACCTTC.

The V gene is TRBV5-4, the J gene TRBJ2-3; 9 bases fit TRBD2. Germline V CDR1 and CDR2: SGHNT, YYREEE (reference sequence). The ends lost 5 bases at V and 5 bases at J; junction bases unmatched: 12. This CDR3 has 16 residues. DNA for the CDR3: TGTGCCAGCAGGAAAACTGGGACTAGCAGGAGAGATACGCAGTATTTT. This codes for CASRKTGTSRRDTQYF.

The chain has TRBV7-9 and TRBJ2-1; 8 bases agree with TRBD2. Unmatched junction bases numbered 11, after V lost 6 bases and J lost 7 bases. There are 15 residues in the CDR3. Per germline, CDR1 SEHNR and CDR2 FQNEAQ (reference sequence). The CDR3 DNA follows: TGTGCCAGCAGTCGAATGGGGACTAGTTATAATGAGCAGTTCTTC. Protein product: CASSRMGTSYNEQFF.

This sequence joins TRBV10-3 and TRBJ1-1; D unresolved. Trimming took 0 bases from V and 3 from J, leaving 11 bases between them. The CDR3 sequence is 15 residues long. CDR1 and CDR2 from the germline V gene are ENHRY and SYGVKD. CDR3 loop: CAISESKTGDTEAFF. In DNA, the CDR3 is TGTGCCATCAGTGAGTCCAAAACCGGGGACACTGAAGCTTTCTTT.

J is TRBJ1-1 and V is TRBV28, with 9 bases that match TRBD1. Germline-derived CDR1 and CDR2 are MDHEN and SYDVKM. V lost 6 bases and J lost 0; bases outside the gene matches: 11. The length of the CDR3 is 17 residues. CDR3 loop: CASSQNGTGRMNTEAFF. DNA for the CDR3: TGTGCCAGCAGCCAGAATGGGACAGGGAGGATGAACACTGAAGCTTTCTTT.

This clone was detected once. This chain links TRBV30 with TRBJ2-3, with 7 bases matching TRBD2. CDR3 length: 15 residues. Trimming cost V 4 bases and J 6 bases; bases outside gene matches: 13. Per germline, CDR1 GTSNPN and CDR2 SVGIG (reference sequence). CDR3: CAWTSWGGNEDTQYF. CDR3 DNA: TGTGCCTGGACCTCCTGGGGGGGTAATGAGGATACGCAGTATTTT.

The rearrangement links TRBV5-4 to TRBJ2-7; D is undetermined. Germline values: CDR1 SGHNT, CDR2 YYREEE (reference sequence). V was shortened by 4 bases and J by 4 bases, with 12 bases between the two germline ends. There are 13 residues in the CDR3. CDR3 nucleotide sequence: TGTGCCAGCAGCCAAGATGTAGCTTACGAGCAGTACTTC. Protein sequence: CASSQDVAYEQYF.

The CDR3 bases are TGTGCCAGCAGCCTAGGAGTTGCTTCCTACAATGAGCAGTTCTTC. It specifies CASSLGVASYNEQFF. This chain uses TRBV4-2 with TRBJ2-1; D uncertain. Trimming shortened V by 4 bases and J by 1 base, and 11 bases separated the two germline ends. The germline CDR1 and CDR2 sequences are LGHNA and YNFKEQ. The CDR3 is 15 amino acids.